The 17 T cell receptor beta chains below all came from one sample that was sequenced in a study of post-analysis software for immune sequencing data. The study's findings and limits: Controls showed lower frequencies than patients for five TRBV segments, and TRBV5-6, TRBV5-1 and TRBV20-1 were among these.

These receptors' antigens are unknown. TCR beta cDNA libraries included unique molecular identifiers. TCRdb itself ran the PCR reads through MiXCR, one entry per CDR3 protein. The sample shows about 820,000 distinct CDR3 sequences, 53% of them seen only once. The sample taken for sequencing was blood. These receptors were collected from a girl aged 10-17 years with multiple sclerosis.

This sequence joins TRBV29-1 and TRBJ2-7, with TRBD2 matching over 9 bases. With 2 bases clipped from V and 2 bases from J, the junction kept 4 bases outside the gene matches. This CDR3 is 14 amino acids long. In germline, CDR1 is SQVTM, CDR2 ANQGSEA. The CDR3 protein is CSVESASGAYEQYF. Written as DNA, the CDR3 is TGCAGCGTTGAATCGGCTAGCGGGGCCTACGAGCAGTACTTC.

The chain joins TRBV5-1 to TRBJ2-1, with 11 bases identical to TRBD2. The V and J ends lost 4 bases and 7 bases, in that order; junction bases with no gene match: 10. Germline V lookup: CDR1 SGHRS, CDR2 YFSETQ. The CDR3 is 16 amino acids. DNA of the CDR3: TGCGCCAGCAGCCCGGATAGCGGGGGGGCCAGGAATGAGCAGTTCTTC. The encoded protein is CASSPDSGGARNEQFF.

The chain employs TRBV27 and TRBJ1-1; D remains ambiguous. The germline V and J ends were trimmed by 4 bases and 0 bases, with 12 bases remaining between them. Germline CDR1 is MNHEY and CDR2 is SMNVEV (reference sequence). CDR3 size: 15 residues. CDR3 in DNA: TGTGCCAGCAGTTCCTTCCTTGGGGTGAACACTGAAGCTTTCTTT. Protein product: CASSSFLGVNTEAFF.

The CDR3 region has the DNA TGTGCCAGCAGGAGACAGGGGGTAGCCAAAAACATTCAGTACTTC. Amino acid sequence: CASRRQGVAKNIQYF. The V and J genes are TRBV6-1 and TRBJ2-4, with 9 bases fitting TRBD1. The J segment lost 0 bases and the V segment lost 6 bases, leaving 3 bases of the junction unmatched. The CDR3 extends over 15 amino acids. From germline, CDR1 is MNHNS and CDR2 SASEGT.

Concerning this clonotype itself: A much larger clone is a single base away; this may be a read error. The V gene is TRBV7-3, the J gene TRBJ2-5; 14 bases are a match to TRBD2. V shed 5 bases and J 11 bases; nucleotides not matched to a gene: 16. The CDR3 contains 17 residues. Looked up from germline, CDR1 is SGHTA and CDR2 is FQGTGA. CDR3 coding DNA: TGTGCCAGCAGCCCAATGGGACTAGCGGGAGCTAACAATGAGCAGTACTTC. It encodes CASSPMGLAGANNEQYF. The full variable domain, rest sourced from reference TRBV7-3 and TRBJ2-5, is GAGVSQTPSNKVTEKGKYVELRCDPISGHTALYWYRQSLGQGPEFLIYFQGTGAADDSGLPNDRFFAVRPEGSVSTLKIQRTERGDSAVYLCASSPMGLAGANNEQYFGPGTRLLVL.

The genes are TRBV20-1 and TRBJ2-5; 13 nucleotides align to TRBD2. The CDR3 covers 15 residues. The V segment lost 7 bases and the J segment 4 bases; nucleotides outside the gene matches: 9. Germline V gene lookup returns CDR1 DFQATT and CDR2 SNEGSKA (reference sequence). The CDR3 region has the DNA TGCAGTGTTATACTAGCGGGAGGGTGGGCAGAGACCCAGTACTTC. It translates to CSVILAGGWAETQYF.

V usage is TRBV19 and J usage is TRBJ2-5; possibly TRBD1 for D (6 bases). Between the trimmed V and J ends, which lost 4 bases and 11 bases, there was a span of 17 bases. CDR3 length: 13 residues. Per the germline V gene, CDR1 is LNHDA and CDR2 is SQIVND (reference sequence). The CDR3 is CASSSQQGLAQYF. CDR3 DNA sequence: TGTGCCAGTAGTAGCCAACAGGGATTAGCGCAGTACTTC.

The DNA of the CDR3 is TGTGCCACCGCGATCGAGCGGGGGGCCGCAGAGACCCAGTACTTC. It yields the protein CATAIERGAAETQYF. The chain links TRBV15 to TRBJ2-7; 9 bases match TRBD2. The end of the DNA is better explained by TRBJ2-5, so the J call may be wrong. The CDR3 spans 15 residues. The germline CDR1 and CDR2 sequences are LNHNV and YYDKDF (reference sequence).

This chain links TRBV20-1 with TRBJ2-1; 13 nucleotides agree with TRBD2. This CDR3 comprises 17 residues. CDR1 and CDR2 from the germline V gene are DFQATT and SNEGSKA (reference sequence). The CDR3 DNA follows: TGCAGCGCAAATGATTTTGGGACTAGCGGGGTTTGGAATGAGCAGTTCTTC. Encoded protein: CSANDFGTSGVWNEQFF.

This sequence joins TRBV3-1 and TRBJ2-7; 7 nucleotides agree with TRBD1. The CDR3 contains 14 residues. J gave up 5 bases and V 3 bases, and 7 bases lay outside the gene matches. Germline V gene sequence: CDR1 LGHDT, CDR2 YNNKEL (reference sequence). For the CDR3, the DNA is TGTGCCAGCAGCCAGATACAGGGGCCCCACGAGCAGTACTTC. Translated: CASSQIQGPHEQYF.

The chain carries TRBV7-3 and TRBJ2-7; TRBD1 is a possible D gene (7 bases). The CDR3 is 17 amino acids. Germline CDR1 reads SGHTA; CDR2 reads FQGTGA. V was clipped by 4 bases and J by 1 base, with 20 bases between them. The CDR3 region has the DNA TGTGCCAGCAGCTCCCCGGTTGGGCGGGACAGATCCTACGAGCAGTACTTC. Protein: CASSSPVGRDRSYEQYF.

The chain couples TRBV7-9 to TRBJ2-7, with a tentative D call TRBD1 (6 bases). V was pared by 5 bases and J by 0 bases, with 14 bases between. The CDR3 totals 15 residues. Germline loops: CDR1 SEHNR, CDR2 FQNEAQ (reference sequence). The CDR3 loop is CASSVGAGHSYEQYF. The CDR3 DNA is TGTGCCAGCAGCGTGGGGGCAGGACACTCCTACGAGCAGTACTTC.

V and J are TRBV4-2 and TRBJ2-7, with D perhaps TRBD2 (5 bases). Germline CDR1 is LGHNA and CDR2 is YNFKEQ. The CDR3 is 14 residues long. The V end was cut by 2 bases, the J end by 3 bases, with 11 bases between. The CDR3 DNA reads as TGTGCCAGCAGCCAACAACGAGGGCGCTACGAGCAGTACTTC. Encoded protein: CASSQQRGRYEQYF.

Only a few counts were recorded for this clonotype. The CDR3 nucleotides are TGTGCCACCAGCAGAGTTCGGACTAGCGGGGGCTTCTACGAGCAGTACTTC. Its protein is CATSRVRTSGGFYEQYF. The V and J genes are TRBV15 and TRBJ2-7; 13 bases line up with TRBD2. The CDR3 has 17 residues. V lost 1 base, J lost 3 bases, and 6 bases stayed unmatched. Germline loops: CDR1 LNHNV, CDR2 YYDKDF (reference sequence).

This chain connects TRBV20-1 to TRBJ2-7; D might be TRBD2 (5 bases). The germline CDR1 and CDR2 sequences are DFQATT and SNEGSKA (reference sequence). Trimming left V 4 bases short and J 12 bases short, with 22 bases between. The length of the CDR3 is 13 residues. The CDR3: CSATSYGLGLGYF. The CDR3 DNA reads TGCAGTGCTACTTCCTACGGACTTGGCCTAGGGTACTTC.

The chain joins TRBV4-1 to TRBJ2-7; D might be TRBD2 (6 bases). In germline, CDR1 is MGHRA, CDR2 YSYEKL. Trimming removed 1 base at V and 3 bases at J, with 10 bases between. There are 14 residues in the CDR3. This chain's CDR3 is CASSQGREDYEQYF. The CDR3 DNA reads as TGCGCCAGCAGCCAAGGGCGGGAAGACTACGAGCAGTACTTC.

This clonotype was counted once. At one of its ends the junction is not consistent with the germline gene, which may arise from a read error. This chain connects TRBV2 to TRBJ1-2; 8 bases are a match to TRBD1. CDR3 length: 14 amino acids. CDR1 is SNHLY, CDR2 FYNNEI, per germline. Here the CDR3 reads CTSSAGQGARGYTF. CDR3 bases: TGTACCAGCAGTGCTGGGCAGGGGGCAAGGGGCTACACCTTC.